The 24 T cell receptor beta chains below come from one sample, sequenced in a study of blood T cells in healthy people across ages. Alongside a J-beta primer mix, a sample-barcoded 5' primer served in a second PCR lasting about 7 to 12 cycles. TCRdb ran MiXCR on the 5' RACE reads and lists one entry per CDR3 protein. This sample carries roughly 1.9 million distinct CDR3 sequences, about two fifths of them seen once, and the ten largest clones take under 30%. The sample consisted of blood. These receptors all come from a human donor in good health.

The chain joins TRBV11-1 to TRBJ2-5; no clear D. The last part of the DNA fits TRBJ2-1 better; the J call may be wrong. Per germline, CDR1 SGHAT and CDR2 FQDESV (reference sequence). The length of the CDR3 is 11 residues. CDR3 DNA sequence: TGTGCCAGCAGCTACCAAGAGACCCAGTTCTTC. Its translation: CASSYQETQFF.

This CDR3 reads CASSLVSGQYYEQYF. The DNA of the CDR3 is TGCGCCAGCAGCTTGGTCTCGGGACAGTACTACGAGCAGTACTTC. The chain recombines TRBV5-1 with TRBJ2-7; 7 bases align to TRBD1. CDR1 SGHRS and CDR2 YFSETQ come from the germline V gene. The CDR3 sequence is 15 residues long. Trimming at V came to 0 bases and at J to 3 bases, leaving 6 bases not matched to a gene.

The chain couples TRBV29-1 to TRBJ1-1, with TRBD1 as a possible D gene (5 bases). CDR1 is SQVTM and CDR2 is ANQGSEA in the germline V gene. Trimming took off 4 bases at V and 3 bases at J, with 6 bases between the two ends. The CDR3 spans 11 residues. The CDR3 nucleotides are TGCAGCGTTGTAGGGGACACTGAAGCTTTCTTT. Protein product: CSVVGDTEAFF. Combining the CDR3 with reference TRBV29-1 and TRBJ1-1 gives the whole variable domain SAVISQKPSRDICQRGTSLTIQCQVDSQVTMMFWYRQQPGQSLTLIATANQGSEATYESGFVIDKFPISRPNLTFSTLTVSNMSPEDSSIYLCSVVGDTEAFFGQGTRLTVV.

The chain is built from TRBV9 and TRBJ2-3; D remains unclear. This CDR3 has 14 residues. Trimming took 4 bases from V and 3 from J, leaving 12 bases between them. Germline CDR1 SGDLS, CDR2 YYNGEE. CDR3 sequence (DNA): TGTGCCAGCAGCCCTCGTAGCACGACAGATACGCAGTATTTT. Amino acids: CASSPRSTTDTQYF.

This chain links TRBV2 with TRBJ2-3, with D possibly matching TRBD2 (6 bases). The CDR3 has 14 residues. Trimming left V 0 bases short and J 5 bases short, with 9 bases between. Germline V gene data show CDR1 as SNHLY and CDR2 as FYNNEI. As DNA, the CDR3 is TGTGCCAGCAGTGAAGCGGGGGGAATAGATACGCAGTATTTT. It is translated as CASSEAGGIDTQYF. The full variable domain, in which reference TRBV2 and TRBJ2-3 provide the parts outside the CDR3, is EPEVTQTPSHQVTQMGQEVILRCVPISNHLYFYWYRQILGQKVEFLVSFYNNEISEKSEIFDDQFSVERPDGSNFTLKIRSTKLEDSAMYFCASSEAGGIDTQYFGPGTRLTVL.

This chain uses TRBV5-1 with TRBJ2-7, with D perhaps matching TRBD1 (5 bases). Germline lookup yields CDR1 SGHRS and CDR2 YFSETQ. With 4 bases removed from V and 2 bases from J, the gap between germline ends came to 13 bases. The CDR3 spans 14 residues. Here the CDR3 DNA reads TGCGCCAGCAGCCTAGGATGGACAACCTACGAGCAGTACTTC. It yields the protein CASSLGWTTYEQYF.

This chain joins TRBV7-2 and TRBJ1-2; no reliable D call. Germline V CDR1 and CDR2: SGHTA, FQGNSA. This CDR3 region has 14 residues. Deletions cut 5 bases from V and 1 base from J, with 11 bases between. The CDR3 DNA sequence: TGTGCCAGCAGCCTTGTAAGATATAACTATGGCTACACCTTC. It codes for CASSLVRYNYGYTF.

This clonotype has a handful of counts. An end of the junction does not agree with germline; a read error may underlie this. The chain is built from TRBV7-2 and TRBJ2-7; tentatively, D is TRBD1 (6 bases). The CDR3 is made up of 15 amino acids. In germline, CDR1 is SGHTA, CDR2 FQGNSA. CDR3 sequence reads: CASSPQGYVAYERYF. The CDR3 DNA is TGTGCCAGCAGCCCCCAGGGGTATGTCGCCTACGAGCGGTACTTC.

The gene calls are TRBV11-2 and TRBJ2-7, with 10 bases identical to TRBD1. Trimming removed 3 bases from V and 6 bases from J; junction bases left unmatched: 8. CDR3 length: 15 residues. From germline, CDR1 is SGHAT and CDR2 FQNNGV. The CDR3 DNA reads as TGTGCCAGCAGCTTGACGAGGGGACAGGGGATCGAGCAGTACTTC. This codes for CASSLTRGQGIEQYF.

This clonotype was counted at least ten times. The J gene is TRBJ2-7, the V gene TRBV5-5; possibly TRBD1 for D (6 bases). The V and J ends lost 6 bases and 7 bases respectively, with 14 bases between them. This CDR3 is 12 amino acids long. From germline, CDR1 is SGHKS and CDR2 YYEKEE (reference sequence). CDR3 sequence (DNA): TGTGCCAGCACCGAGACAGGCGAGGAGCAGTACTTC. This translates into CASTETGEEQYF.

This clonotype was recorded a few times. This chain joins TRBV11-2 and TRBJ1-2, with 10 bases that match TRBD1. The CDR3 is 16 residues long. V lost 0 bases to trimming and J lost 7 bases; unmatched junction nucleotides: 8. Germline loops: CDR1 SGHAT, CDR2 FQNNGV. The CDR3 DNA reads TGTGCCAGCAGCTTAGATTCGACACGGACAGGGGGTGGCTACACCTTC. Its protein is CASSLDSTRTGGGYTF.

This clonotype has more than one count but fewer than ten. The genes are TRBV7-7 and TRBJ2-5, with a possible D match to TRBD2 (6 bases). The CDR3 loop spans 16 amino acids. Trimming left V 5 bases short and J 3 bases short, with 19 bases between. The germline V gene has CDR1 SSHAT and CDR2 FNYEAQ (reference sequence). In DNA form, the CDR3 reads TGTGCCAGCAGCGAGAGAGTCGGGGGTTGGGAAGAGACCCAGTACTTC. It specifies CASSERVGGWEETQYF. The full variable domain, with the rest looked up from reference TRBV7-7 and TRBJ2-5, is GAGVSQSPRYKVTKRGQDVTLRCDPISSHATLYWYQQALGQGPEFLTYFNYEAQPDKSGLPSDRFSAERPEGSISTLTIQRTEQRDSAMYRCASSERVGGWEETQYFGPGTRLLVL.

This clonotype appeared a few times. The J gene is TRBJ2-1, the V gene TRBV20-1; D is uncertain. The germline V gene encodes CDR1 DFQATT and CDR2 SNEGSKA (reference sequence). CDR3 length: 12 residues. V was trimmed by 8 bases and J by 3 bases, leaving 11 bases between them. The CDR3 here is CSPSRGYNEQFF. The CDR3 DNA sequence: TGCAGTCCGAGCCGCGGCTACAATGAGCAGTTCTTC.

This clonotype turned up a few times. V usage is TRBV3-1 and J usage is TRBJ2-5; TRBD1 aligns across 10 bases. Trimming cost V 3 bases and J 5 bases; bases outside gene matches: 3. CDR1 LGHDT and CDR2 YNNKEL come from the germline V gene (reference sequence). The CDR3 extends over 14 amino acids. CDR3 protein: CASSQTGGFETQYF. The CDR3 DNA reads as TGTGCCAGCAGCCAGACAGGGGGCTTTGAGACCCAGTACTTC.

V usage is TRBV5-6 and J usage is TRBJ2-2, with D perhaps TRBD1 (5 bases). With 5 bases removed from V and 9 bases from J, the gap between germline ends came to 11 bases. This CDR3 comprises 12 residues. CDR1 is SGHDT, CDR2 YYEEEE, per germline. The CDR3 DNA reads TGTGCCAGCAGTAAGCAGGGCCGGGAGCTGTTTTTT. Translated: CASSKQGRELFF.

The chain recombines TRBV29-1 with TRBJ2-7; weak D call: TRBD2 (6 bases). Germline lookup yields CDR1 SQVTM and CDR2 ANQGSEA. Deletions cut 4 bases from V and 4 bases from J, with 11 bases between. This CDR3 has 12 amino acids. CDR3 DNA sequence: TGCAGCGTTGTGGGGGGAATGTACGAGCAGTACTTC. This codes for CSVVGGMYEQYF.

This clonotype was seen a few times. The J gene is TRBJ1-5, the V gene TRBV2; D is undetermined. Germline V CDR1 and CDR2: SNHLY, FYNNEI. V gave up 2 bases and J gave up 7 bases, with 9 bases separating them. This CDR3 is 13 amino acids long. The CDR3 nucleotides read TGTGCCAGCAGTGAATGGGTCGACCAGCCCCAGCATTTT. The encoded protein is CASSEWVDQPQHF.

This chain uses TRBV20-1 with TRBJ2-1; possibly TRBD2 for D (6 bases). This CDR3 has 16 amino acids. Per germline, CDR1 DFQATT and CDR2 SNEGSKA (reference sequence). V lost 6 bases and J 4 bases, leaving 22 bases between the germline ends. The CDR3 loop is CSATRPGLVEYNEQFF. In DNA, the CDR3 is TGCAGTGCAACTCGACCGGGACTTGTAGAATACAATGAGCAGTTCTTC.

The chain joins TRBV12-3 or TRBV12-4 to TRBJ2-3; unclear D gene. The CDR3 length is 14 residues. Between the trimmed V and J ends, which lost 6 bases and 3 bases, there was a span of 13 bases. CDR3 DNA sequence: TGTGCCAGCAGCCCTGGACCAGATACAGATACGCAGTATTTT. Encoded protein: CASSPGPDTDTQYF.

J is TRBJ1-1 and V is TRBV6-2 or TRBV6-3; D unresolved. The CDR3 has 13 residues. Looked up from germline, CDR1 is MNHEY and CDR2 is SVGEGT. Trimming took 4 bases from V and 5 from J, leaving 11 bases between them. DNA of the CDR3: TGTGCCAGCAGTTTCTACATGGGGACTGAAGCTTTCTTT. It translates to CASSFYMGTEAFF.

The gene calls are TRBV7-2 and TRBJ1-1, with D possibly TRBD1 on 6 matching bases. V lost 7 bases and J lost 0, with 12 bases in between. The CDR3 consists of 14 residues. The germline V gene has CDR1 SGHTA and CDR2 FQGNSA. This CDR3 reads CASTQGDMNTEAFF. The CDR3 nucleotides read TGTGCCAGCACACAGGGAGACATGAACACTGAAGCTTTCTTT.

The V gene is TRBV7-2, the J gene TRBJ2-2; unclear D gene. The germline V and J ends were trimmed by 2 bases and 4 bases, with 5 bases remaining between them. The CDR3 has 13 residues. Germline CDR1 reads SGHTA; CDR2 reads FQGNSA. The CDR3, as DNA: TGTGCCAGCAGCTTAATACTCACCGGGGAGCTGTTTTTT. Its translation is CASSLILTGELFF.

The sample holds one count of this clonotype. The rearrangement joins TRBV6-6 to TRBJ2-7, with 9 bases aligning to TRBD1. The CDR3 is 14 amino acids. Germline CDR1 and CDR2: MNHNY and SVGAGI (reference sequence). The V segment lost 7 bases and the J segment 3 bases; nucleotides outside the gene matches: 7. CDR3 sequence: CASTHDRGFYEQYF. CDR3 DNA sequence: TGTGCCAGCACACACGACAGGGGGTTCTACGAGCAGTACTTC.

This chain links TRBV4-3 with TRBJ1-2, with TRBD1 as a possible D gene (6 bases). The V gene's germline CDR1 is LGHNA and CDR2 YSLEER. This CDR3 comprises 16 residues. The ends were cut back, 3 bases at V and 4 bases at J, with 18 bases in the middle. The CDR3 loop is CASSQAQGIGGYGYTF. CDR3 sequence (DNA): TGCGCCAGCAGCCAGGCGCAGGGGATAGGTGGCTATGGCTACACCTTC.